Reported below is one T cell receptor (beta chain). The CDR3 contains 16 residues. Germline CDR1 SGHVS, CDR2 FNYEAQ. Trimming cost V 2 bases and J 8 bases, with 18 bases left between them. Original analysis: The assay estimated nucleated cells by amplifying reference gene primers. TCRdb's table, derived via immunoSEQ multiplex PCR, lists solely in-frame clones and lacks some. D and trimming come from the DNA, and the V and J calls and clone size come from that table. This sample has a few hundred thousand clones; roughly nine tenths occur once, and the top ten carry 3.6%. This entry is derived from a study of blood T cell repertoires in COVID-19. Study details: PBMCs, B-cell-depleted T cells, or T cells provided the cDNA or gDNA that made up the material.

This sequence was found in a man between 18 and 35 years old with active or convalescent COVID-19. Material: peripheral blood. This chain connects TRBV7-6 to TRBJ2-2; D perhaps matches TRBD2 (7 bases). In DNA form, the CDR3 reads TGTGCCAGCAGCTTAAGGCGGGGGCCATCGGCGGGGGAGCTGTTTTTT. It specifies CASSLRRGPSAGELFF. The full variable domain, completed using reference TRBV7-6 and TRBJ2-2, is GAGVSQSPRYKVTKRGQDVALRCDPISGHVSLYWYRQALGQGPEFLTYFNYEAQQDKSGLPNDRFSAERPEGSISTLTIQRTEQRDSAMYRCASSLRRGPSAGELFFGEGSRLTVL.